Sequencing of this TCR beta chain was carried out in a study of T-cell reconstitution after alpha-beta-depleted transplantation in children. Germline CDR1 reads SGHRS; CDR2 reads YFSETQ. The CDR3 spans 16 residues. J was trimmed by 0 bases and V by 4 bases; bases with no gene match: 7. Unique molecular identifiers were used in preparing the TCRbeta library. One entry per CDR3 protein results from TCRdb running MiXCR on the PCR reads. This sample has approximately 220,000 distinct CDR3 sequences, with approximately 17% found just once. Specimen: PBMCs, mostly from graft donor cells, collected 360 days after TCRalphabeta/CD19-depleted stem cell transplant. The genes are TRBV5-1 and TRBJ1-5; TRBD1 aligns across 7 bases. This receptor was identified in a male patient between 2 and 15 years old who had a stem cell transplant for acute lymphoblastic leukemia, so the T cells may come from the graft donor. CDR3 sequence (DNA): TGCGCCAGCAGCCAAAACGGACAGGATAGCAATCAGCCCCAGCATTTT. Amino acids: CASSQNGQDSNQPQHF.